This TCR beta chain derives from a study of T cell repertoires in cytomegalovirus infection (dated by TCRdb to the late 2010s). Looking at the study overall: The peptide stimulations were aimed at well-studied HLA-B-restricted epitopes as well as recently identified HLA-C-restricted CMV epitopes, whose presentation resists viral immunomodulation. Because public TCR beta signatures pointed to carriage of CMV infection together with the matching HLA type, the HLA type of each donor mattered for the analysis.

From the cysteine through the phenylalanine, the CDR3 covers 14 amino acids. CDR3 DNA is the only sequence kept; it has 42 bases, read in frame from the first base. From the germline V gene (reference sequence), CDR1 is MNHEY and CDR2 is SMNVEV. Trimming at the junction amounts to 7 bases on V and 7 bases on J, and the germline ends lie 19 bases apart. What the study reported, not specific to this receptor: Carriers of CMV infection plus the relevant HLA type were discriminated by the cumulative frequency of public TCR beta family members in the study cohort and in an independent roughly 370-donor cohort. The ex vivo response was dominated by HLA-C-restricted CMV-specific TCR beta clonotypes, and the single most frequent clonotype in two of eight donors was supplied by these HLA-C-restricted clonotypes.

Instrument on record: Illumina HiSeq 1500. The public reads were quality trimmed at Q25 with fastp and then assembled into clones with MiXCR by TCRdb, keeping productive beta chains. Rows merge per CDR3 protein into single entries with the most common DNA and genes. For this sample the table gives around 800,000 distinct CDR3 sequences, of which 30% to 35% were detected only once. The leading ten clones occupy around 12% of the sample. This clonotype was counted only a few times. Its specific antigen is unknown. The sample holds no much larger clone one base away, and base qualities are not on file. Interpreted using the paper, the treatment or condition label stands for: in vitro stimulation with specific CMV peptide epitopes to enrich CMV-specific T cells.

The source is a human donor in good health (CMV status not recorded). Some clones in this sample may be carry-over from other donors' samples. Recombination connected TRBV27 to TRBJ1-1; TRBD1 might be the D gene, on 6 matching bases. The sequencing here drew on cultured CD8+ T cells from PBMCs, taken from culture after CMV antigen stimulation. The DNA sequence follows: TGTGCCAGCACCCGGACAGCAAATTCCTTTGAAGCTTTCTTT. This codes for CASTRTANSFEAFF.